This passage covers 30 T cell receptor beta chains from one sample sequenced in a study of CD8 T cells in Susac syndrome. Random hexamers primed reverse transcription of about 0.45 to 1 ug RNA. TCRdb called the immunoSEQ multiplex PCR reads again in MiXCR, with one record for every CDR3 protein. The data contain 65,000 to 80,000 distinct CDR3 sequences, 90% to 95% of them singletons. Sequenced input: CD8+ T cells from PBMCs. The receptors were sampled from a human donor with multiple sclerosis.

The V gene is TRBV20-1, the J gene TRBJ2-2; maybe TRBD2 (6 bases). V was cut by 5 bases and J by 5 bases, with 15 bases left in between. The CDR3 sequence is 14 residues long. Germline V gene data show CDR1 as DFQATT and CDR2 as SNEGSKA (reference sequence). CDR3 residues: CSALHLRGTGELFF. The DNA of the CDR3 is TGCAGTGCTTTACACCTTCGGGGGACCGGGGAGCTGTTTTTT.

The chain joins TRBV5-4 to TRBJ1-3; 9 positions agree with TRBD1. V shed 3 bases, J shed 4 bases, and the junction held 17 bases outside the gene matches. Per the germline V gene, CDR1 is SGHNT and CDR2 is YYREEE (reference sequence). This CDR3 has 19 amino acids. The CDR3 bases are TGTGCCAGCAGCTCGACAGGGGGTCCTCGTGATTACATCGGAAACACCATATATTTT. Amino acid sequence: CASSSTGGPRDYIGNTIYF.

This rearrangement joins TRBV5-1 to TRBJ2-7, with 8 bases lining up with TRBD2. Germline CDR1 is SGHRS and CDR2 is YFSETQ. The CDR3 is 13 amino acids. The junction had 2 bases not matched to a gene; V was cut back by 0 bases and J by 6 bases. CDR3 sequence reads: CASSLDLAGEQYF. CDR3 nucleotides: TGCGCCAGCAGCTTGGATCTAGCGGGCGAGCAGTACTTC.

This clonotype was seen just once. The rearrangement uses TRBV5-6 and TRBJ2-5, with D uncertain. V was cut by 1 base and J by 3 bases, with 7 bases left in between. Germline CDR1 SGHDT, CDR2 YYEEEE. The CDR3 consists of 13 residues. DNA of the CDR3: TGTGCCAGCAGCTTGATGGGGAAAGAGACCCAGTACTTC. It specifies CASSLMGKETQYF.

This chain connects TRBV28 to TRBJ1-5; TRBD1 aligns across 7 bases. The CDR3 spans 14 residues. The V gene end was trimmed by 7 bases and the J gene end by 1 base; junction bases not matched to a gene: 4. In germline, CDR1 is MDHEN, CDR2 SYDVKM. The DNA of the CDR3 is TGTGCCAGCAAACAACAGGGGAGCAATCAGCCCCAGCATTTT. Residues: CASKQQGSNQPQHF.

The chain joins TRBV29-1 to TRBJ2-1; 8 nucleotides align to TRBD1. Germline V gives CDR1 SQVTM, CDR2 ANQGSEA. After removal of 0 bases from V and 8 bases from J, the junction contained 12 bases not matched to a gene. The CDR3 has 16 amino acids. The CDR3 reads CSVEDHDKTGEYEQFF. The CDR3 DNA reads TGCAGCGTTGAAGATCATGATAAGACAGGGGAATATGAGCAGTTCTTC.

CDR3 sequence reads: CASSPESGGYTF. Written as DNA, the CDR3 is TGTGCCAGCAGTCCCGAATCAGGAGGCTACACCTTC. This rearrangement joins TRBV6-1 to TRBJ1-2; D gene unclear. Between the trimmed V and J ends, which lost 5 bases and 8 bases, there was a span of 12 bases. Per the germline V gene, CDR1 is MNHNS and CDR2 is SASEGT. The CDR3 length is 12 residues.

The V call is TRBV12-3 or TRBV12-4, the J call TRBJ1-1; no firm D call. The CDR3 loop spans 14 amino acids. V was clipped by 10 bases and J by 0 bases, with 15 bases between them. The CDR3 nucleotides read TGTGCCACAGACCAAACGGGATTGAACACTGAAGCTTTCTTT. It encodes CATDQTGLNTEAFF.

This chain joins TRBV15 and TRBJ2-5; 8 bases agree with TRBD1. CDR3 length: 16 residues. Germline-derived CDR1 and CDR2 are LNHNV and YYDKDF (reference sequence). The trim removed 5 bases at V and 5 bases at J, leaving 13 bases unmatched. In DNA form, the CDR3 reads TGTGCCACCAGCGGTGGAGGACAGGGAAAAGGGGAGACCCAGTACTTC. Translation gives CATSGGGQGKGETQYF.

The rearrangement uses TRBV19 and TRBJ2-6, with a possible D match to TRBD2 (5 bases). V lost 8 bases and J lost 2, with 13 bases in between. The CDR3 covers 15 residues. From germline, CDR1 is LNHDA and CDR2 SQIVND (reference sequence). The CDR3 nucleotides read TGTGCCAGTGCTTTGGGTAGCGCTGGGGCCAACGTCCTGACTTTC. Amino acid sequence: CASALGSAGANVLTF.

The V and J genes are TRBV6-6 and TRBJ1-1; D is perhaps TRBD1 (5 bases). The CDR3 totals 13 residues. The V gene lost 6 bases and the J gene lost 1 base, with 9 bases spanning the gap. CDR1 is MNHNY and CDR2 is SVGAGI in the germline V gene (reference sequence). CDR3 amino acids: CASRKGKNTEAFF. As DNA, the CDR3 is TGTGCCAGCAGAAAGGGGAAGAACACTGAAGCTTTCTTT.

The genes are TRBV6-5 and TRBJ1-4; possible D gene TRBD1, 6 bases. The germline V gene encodes CDR1 MNHEY and CDR2 SVGAGI. V dropped 4 bases and J dropped 14 bases, with 26 bases sitting between them. The CDR3 runs 16 residues. The CDR3 sequence is CASSSYPDYRDMGLFF. The CDR3 DNA reads TGTGCCAGCAGTTCGTACCCGGACTACCGGGACATGGGGCTGTTTTTT.

The chain has TRBV5-1 and TRBJ1-4, with D perhaps TRBD1 (5 bases). This CDR3 is built from 14 residues. Germline V CDR1 and CDR2: SGHRS, YFSETQ. The V gene lost 0 bases and the J gene lost 2 bases, with 5 bases spanning the gap. Here the CDR3 reads CASSLGGTNEKLFF. In nucleotides, the CDR3 is TGCGCCAGCAGCTTGGGGGGCACTAATGAAAAACTGTTTTTT.

The rearrangement joins TRBV28 to TRBJ2-7; the D gene is possibly TRBD2 (6 bases). Trimming took off 2 bases at V and 2 bases at J, with 10 bases between the two ends. CDR1 MDHEN and CDR2 SYDVKM come from the germline V gene. There are 14 residues in the CDR3. The CDR3 here is CASSLGAGPYEQYF. CDR3 nucleotides: TGTGCCAGCAGTTTAGGGGCGGGACCCTACGAGCAGTACTTC.

This chain links TRBV20-1 with TRBJ2-1; D is ambiguous. Per the germline V gene, CDR1 is DFQATT and CDR2 is SNEGSKA (reference sequence). Trimming took 0 bases from V and 0 from J, leaving 12 bases between them. The CDR3 has 16 residues. CDR3 DNA: TGCAGTGCTAGAGATGATCGCGGTCACTCCTACAATGAGCAGTTCTTC. Amino acids: CSARDDRGHSYNEQFF.

The chain has TRBV10-3 and TRBJ1-1; no firm D call. V was pared by 6 bases and J by 9 bases, with 5 bases between. CDR1 and CDR2 from the germline V gene are ENHRY and SYGVKD. This CDR3 region has 9 residues. Here the CDR3 DNA reads TGTGCCATCAGCCGGCAAGCTTTCTTT. Amino acid sequence: CAISRQAFF.

V and J are TRBV10-1 and TRBJ2-5; D gene unclear. Per the germline V gene, CDR1 is WNHNN and CDR2 is SYGVQD (reference sequence). This CDR3 region has 13 residues. The V gene lost 1 base and the J gene lost 5 bases, with 8 bases spanning the gap. This chain's CDR3 is CASSELGWETQYF. The DNA for the CDR3 is TGCGCCAGCAGTGAGTTGGGCTGGGAGACCCAGTACTTC.

The chain combines TRBV20-1 with TRBJ2-1, with D perhaps matching TRBD2 (6 bases). This CDR3 has 12 residues. Germline V lookup: CDR1 DFQATT, CDR2 SNEGSKA (reference sequence). In DNA, the CDR3 is TGCAGCGTGGAGGGAACCTACAATGAGCAGTTCTTC. Protein product: CSVEGTYNEQFF.

V is TRBV19 and J is TRBJ2-7; perhaps TRBD2 as D (6 bases). Trimming pared 8 bases from V and 3 bases from J, leaving 14 bases between. Germline V gene sequence: CDR1 LNHDA, CDR2 SQIVND (reference sequence). The CDR3 has 13 amino acids. The CDR3 region has the DNA TGTGCCAGTCAAAACTGGGGGGACTACGAGCAGTACTTC. It encodes CASQNWGDYEQYF.

The rearrangement joins TRBV3-1 to TRBJ1-1; 9 nucleotides agree with TRBD1. The CDR3 contains 15 residues. Germline V gives CDR1 LGHDT, CDR2 YNNKEL (reference sequence). The trim removed 1 base at V and 5 bases at J, leaving 5 bases unmatched. In DNA form, the CDR3 reads TGTGCCAGCAGCCAAGCCGGGACAGGGTTGACTGAAGCTTTCTTT. It is translated as CASSQAGTGLTEAFF. The complete variable domain, with remaining parts taken from reference TRBV3-1 and TRBJ1-1, reads DTAVSQTPKYLVTQMGNDKSIKCEQNLGHDTMYWYKQDSKKFLKIMFSYNNKELIINETVPNRFSPKSPDKAHLNLHINSLELGDSAVYFCASSQAGTGLTEAFFGQGTRLTVV.

This chain connects TRBV29-1 to TRBJ1-2; 7 bases map to TRBD1. Looked up from germline, CDR1 is SQVTM and CDR2 is ANQGSEA. This CDR3 is 11 amino acids long. J gave up 8 bases and V 4 bases, and 4 bases lay outside the gene matches. Here the CDR3 reads CSVVNRGGYTF. In nucleotides, the CDR3 is TGCAGCGTTGTTAACAGGGGAGGCTACACCTTC.

With respect to this clonotype: Mismatch with germline at one junction end may stem from a read error. This chain joins TRBV2 and TRBJ2-2; 8 bases align to TRBD1. The germline gives CDR1 SNHLY, CDR2 FYNNEI. The CDR3 is 18 residues long. The CDR3 reads CASSESLDRVKNAGELFF. CDR3 bases: TGTGCCAGCAGTGAATCCTTGGACAGGGTCAAGAACGCCGGGGAGCTGTTTTTT.

The chain links TRBV2 to TRBJ2-7, with a tentative D call TRBD1 (6 bases). This CDR3 spans 15 amino acids. Per the germline V gene, CDR1 is SNHLY and CDR2 is FYNNEI. The V end lost 6 bases, the J end lost 7 bases, and 22 bases lay between the germline ends. CDR3 sequence (DNA): TGTGCCAGCAGGAGGGGGATGAAGGGGGTGTTTGAGCAGTACTTC. It specifies CASRRGMKGVFEQYF.

This CDR3 is CATSSHFGGGEQYF. The DNA of the CDR3 is TGTGCCACCAGCAGCCATTTCGGGGGTGGGGAGCAGTACTTC. This rearrangement joins TRBV15 to TRBJ2-7, with D possibly being TRBD2 (6 bases). The germline V and J ends were trimmed by 3 bases and 7 bases, with 16 bases remaining between them. This CDR3 is 14 amino acids long. Germline values: CDR1 LNHNV, CDR2 YYDKDF (reference sequence).

This chain joins TRBV19 and TRBJ2-1; D gene ambiguous. CDR1 is LNHDA, CDR2 SQIVND, per germline (reference sequence). Trimming removed 5 bases from V and 3 bases from J, with 11 bases in between. The CDR3 spans 14 residues. CDR3 protein: CASSVAAIYNEQFF. Written as DNA, the CDR3 is TGTGCCAGTAGTGTGGCAGCGATCTACAATGAGCAGTTCTTC.

The chain carries TRBV28 and TRBJ2-1, with D perhaps TRBD1 (6 bases). The CDR3 loop spans 13 amino acids. Germline V gives CDR1 MDHEN, CDR2 SYDVKM. With 4 bases removed from V and 8 bases from J, the gap between germline ends came to 12 bases. The CDR3 bases are TGTGCCAGCAGTTCAGGCAGGGGAGATGAGCAGTTCTTC. This codes for CASSSGRGDEQFF.

CDR3 region: CASSPMGAVGGSTEAFF. As DNA, the CDR3 is TGTGCCAGTAGTCCCATGGGAGCAGTAGGAGGGAGCACTGAAGCTTTCTTT. The genes are TRBV19 and TRBJ1-1; D is unresolved. The CDR3 contains 17 residues. V was clipped by 5 bases and J by 4 bases, with 23 bases between them. The germline gives CDR1 LNHDA, CDR2 SQIVND (reference sequence).

J is TRBJ2-7 and V is TRBV19, with D uncertain. From germline, CDR1 is LNHDA and CDR2 SQIVND (reference sequence). Trimming removed 6 bases from V and 0 bases from J, with 9 bases in between. CDR3 size: 13 residues. The CDR3 sequence is CASSLMDSYEQYF. CDR3 nucleotides: TGTGCCAGTAGCCTCATGGACTCCTACGAGCAGTACTTC.

This clonotype was observed once. The chain combines TRBV12-3 or TRBV12-4 with TRBJ1-2, with D maybe TRBD1 (6 bases). This CDR3 has 13 residues. The ends were cut back, 5 bases at V and 8 bases at J, with 15 bases in the middle. The CDR3 loop reads CASSPTGHLGYTF. The DNA of the CDR3 is TGTGCCAGCAGTCCCACGGGACATTTGGGCTACACCTTC.

V is TRBV29-1 and J is TRBJ2-5, with unresolved D. Germline V gene lookup returns CDR1 SQVTM and CDR2 ANQGSEA. The V end was cut by 3 bases, the J end by 0 bases, with 11 bases between. The CDR3 is 14 residues long. CDR3 DNA sequence: TGCAGCGTTGAGCAGGCCTCTGACCAAGAGACCCAGTACTTC. Translated: CSVEQASDQETQYF.